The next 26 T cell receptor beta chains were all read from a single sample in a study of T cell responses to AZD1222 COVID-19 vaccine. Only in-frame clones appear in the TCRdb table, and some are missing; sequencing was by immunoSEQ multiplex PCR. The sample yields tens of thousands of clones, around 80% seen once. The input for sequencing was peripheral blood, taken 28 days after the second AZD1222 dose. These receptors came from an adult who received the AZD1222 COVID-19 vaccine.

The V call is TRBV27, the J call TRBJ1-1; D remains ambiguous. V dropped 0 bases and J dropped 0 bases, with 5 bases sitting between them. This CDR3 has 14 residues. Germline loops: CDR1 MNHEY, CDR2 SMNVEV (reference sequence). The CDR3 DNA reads TGTGCCAGCAGTTTATCCCAGGTGAACACTGAAGCTTTCTTT. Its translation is CASSLSQVNTEAFF.

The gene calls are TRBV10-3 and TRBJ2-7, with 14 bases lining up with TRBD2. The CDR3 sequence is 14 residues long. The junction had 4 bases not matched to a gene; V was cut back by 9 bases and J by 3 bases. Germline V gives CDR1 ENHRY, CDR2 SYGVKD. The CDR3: CAMGGTSGSYEQYF. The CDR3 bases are TGTGCCATGGGAGGGACTAGCGGGAGCTACGAGCAGTACTTC.

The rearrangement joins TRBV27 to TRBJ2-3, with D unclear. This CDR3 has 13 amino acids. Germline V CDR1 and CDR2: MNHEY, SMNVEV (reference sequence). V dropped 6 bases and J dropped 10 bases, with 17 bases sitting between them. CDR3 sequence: CASSRLTGRAQYF. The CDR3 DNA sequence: TGTGCCAGCAGCCGTTTGACTGGTAGGGCGCAGTATTTT.

The CDR3 coding sequence is TGTGCCAGTAGTGCCGGTGGGTTTGGGGAGCAGTACTTC. It encodes CASSAGGFGEQYF. This chain joins TRBV19 and TRBJ2-7; D gene unclear. CDR3 size: 13 residues. V lost 5 bases, J lost 7 bases, and 15 bases lay in between. Germline V gene lookup returns CDR1 LNHDA and CDR2 SQIVND (reference sequence).

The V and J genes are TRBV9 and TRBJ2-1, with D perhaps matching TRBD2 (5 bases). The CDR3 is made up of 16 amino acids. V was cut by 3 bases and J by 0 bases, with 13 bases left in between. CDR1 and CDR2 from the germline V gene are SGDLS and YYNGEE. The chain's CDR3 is CASSAGVTSSYNEQFF. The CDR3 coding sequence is TGTGCCAGCAGCGCTGGGGTTACTAGCTCCTACAATGAGCAGTTCTTC.

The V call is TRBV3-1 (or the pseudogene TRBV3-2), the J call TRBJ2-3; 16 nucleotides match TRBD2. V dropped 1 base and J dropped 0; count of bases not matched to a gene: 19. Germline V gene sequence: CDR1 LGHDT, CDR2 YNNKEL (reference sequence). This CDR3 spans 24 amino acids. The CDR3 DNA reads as TGTGCCAGCAGCCAAGGTCCTTTAGCGGGACTAGCGGGGGGGCTACCCCGTAGCACAGATACGCAGTATTTT. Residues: CASSQGPLAGLAGGLPRSTDTQYF.

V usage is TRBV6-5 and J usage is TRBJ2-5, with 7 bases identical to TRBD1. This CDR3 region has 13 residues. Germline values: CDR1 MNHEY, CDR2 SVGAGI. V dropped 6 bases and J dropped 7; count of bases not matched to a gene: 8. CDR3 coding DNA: TGTGCCAGCAGCCAGACAGGGTCGGGGACCCAGTACTTC. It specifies CASSQTGSGTQYF.

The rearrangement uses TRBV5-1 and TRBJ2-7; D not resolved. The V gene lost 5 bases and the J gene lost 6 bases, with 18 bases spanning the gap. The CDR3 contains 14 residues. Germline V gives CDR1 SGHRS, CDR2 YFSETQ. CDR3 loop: CASSQNPPPGEQYF. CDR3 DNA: TGCGCCAGCAGTCAAAACCCCCCCCCAGGCGAGCAGTACTTC.

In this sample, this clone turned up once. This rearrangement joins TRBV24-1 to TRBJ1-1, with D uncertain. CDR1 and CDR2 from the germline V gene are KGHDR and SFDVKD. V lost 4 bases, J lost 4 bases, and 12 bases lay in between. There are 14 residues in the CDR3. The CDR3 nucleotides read TGTGCCACCAGTGACCCCGCGTCCGGCACTGAAGCTTTCTTT. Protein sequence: CATSDPASGTEAFF.

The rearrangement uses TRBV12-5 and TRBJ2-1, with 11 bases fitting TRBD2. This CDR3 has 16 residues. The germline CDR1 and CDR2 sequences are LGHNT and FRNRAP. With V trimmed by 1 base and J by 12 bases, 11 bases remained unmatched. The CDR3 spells CASGLATSGSTSGQFF. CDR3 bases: TGTGCTAGTGGTTTGGCTACTAGCGGGAGCACAAGTGGGCAGTTCTTC.

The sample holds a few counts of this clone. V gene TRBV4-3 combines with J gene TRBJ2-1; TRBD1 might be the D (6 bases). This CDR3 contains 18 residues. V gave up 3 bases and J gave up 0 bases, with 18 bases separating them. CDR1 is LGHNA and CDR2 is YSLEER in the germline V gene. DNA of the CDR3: TGCGCCAGCAGCCAGCGAGCTACAGGGAATGCCTCCTACAATGAGCAGTTCTTC. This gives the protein CASSQRATGNASYNEQFF.

The CDR3 protein is CASSVVPADRATDQYF. CDR3 in DNA: TGTGCCAGCAGCGTAGTCCCGGCCGACAGGGCAACGGACCAGTACTTC. The chain employs TRBV9 and TRBJ2-5; TRBD1 aligns across 7 bases. CDR1 and CDR2 (germline): SGDLS, YYNGEE. V was pared by 0 bases and J by 10 bases, with 15 bases of the junction left unmatched. The CDR3 is 16 amino acids.

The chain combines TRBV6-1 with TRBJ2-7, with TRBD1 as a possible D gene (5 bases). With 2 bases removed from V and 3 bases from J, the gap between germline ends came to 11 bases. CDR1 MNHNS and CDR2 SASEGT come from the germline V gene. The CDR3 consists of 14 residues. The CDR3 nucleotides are TGTGCCAGCAGTGAATTGACAGTGAGCTACGAGCAGTACTTC. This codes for CASSELTVSYEQYF.

CDR3 region: CASSHRSGMRVYEQFF. Here the CDR3 DNA reads TGTGCCAGTAGTCACCGATCCGGGATGCGGGTGTATGAGCAGTTCTTC. J is TRBJ2-1 and V is TRBV19; maybe TRBD2 (5 bases). The germline V gene encodes CDR1 LNHDA and CDR2 SQIVND (reference sequence). The CDR3 loop spans 16 amino acids. V dropped 5 bases and J dropped 8 bases, with 22 bases sitting between them.

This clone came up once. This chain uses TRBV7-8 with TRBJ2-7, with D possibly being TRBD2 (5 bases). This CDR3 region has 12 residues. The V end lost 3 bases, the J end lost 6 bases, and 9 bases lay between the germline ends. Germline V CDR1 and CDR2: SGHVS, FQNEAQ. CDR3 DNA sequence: TGTGCCAGCAGCTTTACTAGTAGCGAGCAGTACTTC. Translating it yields CASSFTSSEQYF.

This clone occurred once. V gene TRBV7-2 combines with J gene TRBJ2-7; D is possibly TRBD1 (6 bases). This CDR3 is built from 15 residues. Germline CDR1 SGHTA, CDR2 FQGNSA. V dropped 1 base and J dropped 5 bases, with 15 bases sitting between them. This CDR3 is CASSLVGGTVNEQYF. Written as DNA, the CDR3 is TGTGCCAGCAGCTTAGTAGGGGGAACAGTTAACGAGCAGTACTTC. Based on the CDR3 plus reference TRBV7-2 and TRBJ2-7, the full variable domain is GAGVSQSPSNKVTEKGKDVELRCDPISGHTALYWYRQSLGQGLEFLIYFQGNSAPDKSGLPSDRFSAERTGGSVSTLTIQRTQQEDSAVYLCASSLVGGTVNEQYFGPGTRLTVT.

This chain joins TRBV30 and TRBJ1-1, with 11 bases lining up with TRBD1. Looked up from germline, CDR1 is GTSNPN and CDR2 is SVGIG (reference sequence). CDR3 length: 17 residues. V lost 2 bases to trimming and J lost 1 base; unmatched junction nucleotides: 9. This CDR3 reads CAWSPLGQGDWNTEAFF. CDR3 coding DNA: TGTGCCTGGAGTCCCCTGGGACAGGGGGATTGGAACACTGAAGCTTTCTTT. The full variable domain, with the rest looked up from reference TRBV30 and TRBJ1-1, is SQTIHQWPATLVQPVGSPLSLECTVEGTSNPNLYWYRQAAGRGLQLLFYSVGIGQISSEVPQNLSASRPQDRQFILSSKKLLLSDSGFYLCAWSPLGQGDWNTEAFFGQGTRLTVV.

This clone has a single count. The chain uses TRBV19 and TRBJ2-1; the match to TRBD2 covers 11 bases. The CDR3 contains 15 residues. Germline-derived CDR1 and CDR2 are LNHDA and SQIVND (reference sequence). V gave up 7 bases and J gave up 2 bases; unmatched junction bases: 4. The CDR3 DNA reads TGTGCCAGTACCCCGGGACTAGCGGCCTACAATGAGCAGTTCTTC. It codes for CASTPGLAAYNEQFF.

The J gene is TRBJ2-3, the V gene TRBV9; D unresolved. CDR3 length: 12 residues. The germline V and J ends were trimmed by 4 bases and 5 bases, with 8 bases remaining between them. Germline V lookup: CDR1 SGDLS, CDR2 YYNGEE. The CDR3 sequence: CASSPLKDTQYF. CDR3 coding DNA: TGTGCCAGCAGCCCCTTGAAAGATACGCAGTATTTT.

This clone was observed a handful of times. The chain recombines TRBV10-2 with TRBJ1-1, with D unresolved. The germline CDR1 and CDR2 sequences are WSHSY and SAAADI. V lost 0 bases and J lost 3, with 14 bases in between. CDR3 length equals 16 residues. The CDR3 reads CASSESDRLGYTEAFF. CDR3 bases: TGCGCCAGCAGTGAGTCGGACCGACTGGGGTACACTGAAGCTTTCTTT.

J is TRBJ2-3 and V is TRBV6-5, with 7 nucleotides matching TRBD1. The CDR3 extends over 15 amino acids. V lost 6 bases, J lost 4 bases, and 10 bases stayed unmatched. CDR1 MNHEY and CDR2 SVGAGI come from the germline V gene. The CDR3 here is CASSLTGPWADTQYF. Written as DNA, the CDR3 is TGTGCCAGCAGCCTGACAGGGCCCTGGGCAGATACGCAGTATTTT.

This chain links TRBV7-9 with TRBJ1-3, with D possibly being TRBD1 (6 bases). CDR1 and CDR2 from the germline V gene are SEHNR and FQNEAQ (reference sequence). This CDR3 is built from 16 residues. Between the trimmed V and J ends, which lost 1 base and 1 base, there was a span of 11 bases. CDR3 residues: CASSLGRGGSGNTIYF. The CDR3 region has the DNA TGTGCCAGCAGCTTAGGCAGGGGTGGTTCTGGAAACACCATATATTTT.

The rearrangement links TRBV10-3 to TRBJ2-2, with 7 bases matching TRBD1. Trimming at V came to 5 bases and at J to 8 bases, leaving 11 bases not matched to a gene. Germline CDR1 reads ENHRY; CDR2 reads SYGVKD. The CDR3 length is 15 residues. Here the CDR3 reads CAISRTDRARGELFF. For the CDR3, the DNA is TGTGCCATCAGTCGAACCGACAGGGCCAGGGGGGAGCTGTTTTTT.

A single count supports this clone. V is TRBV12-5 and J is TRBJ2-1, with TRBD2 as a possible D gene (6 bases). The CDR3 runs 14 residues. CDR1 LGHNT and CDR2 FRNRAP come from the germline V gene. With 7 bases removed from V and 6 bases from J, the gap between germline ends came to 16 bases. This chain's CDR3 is CASDIMRGSNEQFF. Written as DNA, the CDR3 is TGTGCTAGTGACATCATGCGGGGTTCCAATGAGCAGTTCTTC.

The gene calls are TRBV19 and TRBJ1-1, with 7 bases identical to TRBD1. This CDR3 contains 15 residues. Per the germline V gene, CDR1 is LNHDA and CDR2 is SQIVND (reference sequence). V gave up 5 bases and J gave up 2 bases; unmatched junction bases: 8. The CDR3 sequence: CASSPETGYNTEAFF. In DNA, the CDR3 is TGTGCCAGTAGTCCGGAGACAGGGTACAACACTGAAGCTTTCTTT.

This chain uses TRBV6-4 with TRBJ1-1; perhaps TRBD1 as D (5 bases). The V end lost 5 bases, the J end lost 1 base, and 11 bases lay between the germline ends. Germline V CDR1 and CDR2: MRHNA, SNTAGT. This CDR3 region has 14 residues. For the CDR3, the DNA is TGTGCCAGCAGTTCAGGGTTCCCGAACACTGAAGCTTTCTTT. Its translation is CASSSGFPNTEAFF.